Listed below are T cell receptor beta chains from one sample, sequenced in a study of T cell responses to AZD1222 COVID-19 vaccine. The table came from immunoSEQ multiplex PCR; TCRdb's copy has only in-frame clones and leaves some out. The sample contains around 100,000 clones, roughly 93% of which appear only once. Sequenced material: peripheral blood, taken on day 0 of AZD1222 vaccination. Receptors were obtained from an adult in good health. Each CDR3 is given with its conserved first and last residue. Clone sizes are given selectively: once, few, many, or a class where the clone is expanded.

clone size: NA
V gene: TRBV18
CDR3 protein: CASSPPRGRATGELFF

clone size: NA
V gene: TRBV13
CDR3 protein: CASSAEGGRPANSPLHF

clone size: once
V gene: TRBV6-5
CDR3 protein: CASSYLGDRNGYTF

clone size: NA
V gene: TRBV7-3
CDR3 protein: CASSQSATDTQYF

clone size: NA
V gene: TRBV4-1
CDR3 protein: CASSQEGEVNNEQFF

clone size: NA
V gene: TRBV12-5
CDR3 protein: CASGFGGGSVSYGYTF

clone size: NA
V gene: TRBV11-2
CDR3 protein: CASSSFISSYEQYF

clone size: NA
V gene: TRBV10-3
CDR3 protein: CAISDPGQGAFEDDTDTQYF

clone size: NA
V gene: TRBV7-2
CDR3 protein: CASSPGQGGETQYF

clone size: once
V gene: TRBV3-1/TRBV3-2
CDR3 protein: CASTPNRGGGYTF

clone size: NA
V gene: TRBV5-1
CDR3 protein: CASSLEAPYQETQYF

clone size: NA
V gene: TRBV5-1
CDR3 protein: CASRGEALNYGYTF

clone size: few
V gene: TRBV15
CDR3 protein: CATSSPEQVSYNEQFF

clone size: NA
V gene: TRBV12-5
CDR3 protein: CASGLMRTGYNSPLHF

clone size: NA
V gene: TRBV18
CDR3 protein: CASSTGTESYEQYF

clone size: NA
V gene: TRBV10-3
CDR3 protein: CATRGALTNYEQYF